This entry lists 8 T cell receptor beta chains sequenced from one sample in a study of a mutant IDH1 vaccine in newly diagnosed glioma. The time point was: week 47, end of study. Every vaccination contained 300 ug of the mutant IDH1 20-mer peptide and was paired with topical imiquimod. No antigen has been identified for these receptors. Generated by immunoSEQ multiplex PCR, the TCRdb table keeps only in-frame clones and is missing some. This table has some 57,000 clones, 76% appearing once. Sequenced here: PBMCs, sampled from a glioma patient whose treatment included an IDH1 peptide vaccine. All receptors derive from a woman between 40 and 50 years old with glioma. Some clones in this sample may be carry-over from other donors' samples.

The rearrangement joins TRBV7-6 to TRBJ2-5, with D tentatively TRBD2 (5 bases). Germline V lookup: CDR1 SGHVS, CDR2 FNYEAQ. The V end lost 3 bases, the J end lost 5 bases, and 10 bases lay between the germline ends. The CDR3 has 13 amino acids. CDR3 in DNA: TGTGCCAGCAGCTTCTCCGGGGTTGAGACCCAGTACTTC. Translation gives CASSFSGVETQYF.

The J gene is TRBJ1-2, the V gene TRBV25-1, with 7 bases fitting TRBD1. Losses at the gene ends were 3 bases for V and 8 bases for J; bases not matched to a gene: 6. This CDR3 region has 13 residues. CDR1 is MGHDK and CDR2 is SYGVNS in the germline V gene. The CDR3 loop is CASSDSGGEGYTF. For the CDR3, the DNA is TGTGCCAGCAGTGATTCAGGGGGGGAAGGCTACACCTTC.

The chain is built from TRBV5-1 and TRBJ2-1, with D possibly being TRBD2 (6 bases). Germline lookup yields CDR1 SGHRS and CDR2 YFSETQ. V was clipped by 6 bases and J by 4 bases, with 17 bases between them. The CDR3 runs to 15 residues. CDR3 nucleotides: TGCGCCAGCACTCCGATTGTGGGGGGTTACAATGAGCAGTTCTTC. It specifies CASTPIVGGYNEQFF.

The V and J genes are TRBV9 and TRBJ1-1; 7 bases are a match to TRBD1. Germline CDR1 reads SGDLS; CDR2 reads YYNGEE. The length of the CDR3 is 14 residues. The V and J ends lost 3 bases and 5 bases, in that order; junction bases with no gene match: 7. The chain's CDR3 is CASSEGAIQTEAFF. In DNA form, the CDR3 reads TGTGCCAGCAGCGAGGGGGCGATTCAGACTGAAGCTTTCTTT.

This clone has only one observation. The DNA of the CDR3 is TGTGCCAGCAGGTGGGCAGATACGCAGTATTTT. It encodes CASRWADTQYF. The J gene is TRBJ2-3, the V gene TRBV6-1, with D uncertain. There are 11 residues in the CDR3. Germline V gives CDR1 MNHNS, CDR2 SASEGT. Trimming took off 6 bases at V and 4 bases at J, with 5 bases between the two ends.

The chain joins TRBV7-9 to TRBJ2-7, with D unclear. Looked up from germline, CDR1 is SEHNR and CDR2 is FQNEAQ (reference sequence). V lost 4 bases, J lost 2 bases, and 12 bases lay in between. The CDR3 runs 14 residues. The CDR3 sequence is CASSWLQLPYEQYF. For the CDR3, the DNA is TGTGCCAGCAGCTGGCTGCAGCTGCCCTACGAGCAGTACTTC.

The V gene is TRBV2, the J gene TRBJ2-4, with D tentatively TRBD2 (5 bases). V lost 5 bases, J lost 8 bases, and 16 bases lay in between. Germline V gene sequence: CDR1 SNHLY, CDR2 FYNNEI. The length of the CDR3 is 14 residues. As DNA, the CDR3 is TGTGCCAGCAGTCGCGTCCCCAACGGGGACATTCAGTACTTC. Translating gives CASSRVPNGDIQYF.

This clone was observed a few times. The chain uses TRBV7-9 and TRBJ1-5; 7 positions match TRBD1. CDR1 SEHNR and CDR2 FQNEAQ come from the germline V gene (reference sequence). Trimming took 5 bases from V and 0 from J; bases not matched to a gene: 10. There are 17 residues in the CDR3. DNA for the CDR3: TGTGCCAGCAGCCAGGGGGGGACGCTACTTAGCAATCAGCCCCAGCATTTT. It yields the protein CASSQGGTLLSNQPQHF.